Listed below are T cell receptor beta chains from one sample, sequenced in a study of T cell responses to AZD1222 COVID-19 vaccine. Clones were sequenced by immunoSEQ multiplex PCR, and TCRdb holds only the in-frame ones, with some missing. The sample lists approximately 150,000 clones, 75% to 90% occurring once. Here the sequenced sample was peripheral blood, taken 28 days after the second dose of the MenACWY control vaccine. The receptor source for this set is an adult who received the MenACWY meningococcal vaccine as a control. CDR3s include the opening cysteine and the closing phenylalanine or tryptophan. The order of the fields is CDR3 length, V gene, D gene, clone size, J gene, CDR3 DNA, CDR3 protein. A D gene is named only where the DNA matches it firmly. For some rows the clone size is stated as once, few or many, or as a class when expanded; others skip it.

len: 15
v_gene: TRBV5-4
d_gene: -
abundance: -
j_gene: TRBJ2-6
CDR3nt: TGTGCCAGCAGCCATCAAGGGTCCGGGGCCAACGTCCTGACTTTC
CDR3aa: CASSHQGSGANVLTF

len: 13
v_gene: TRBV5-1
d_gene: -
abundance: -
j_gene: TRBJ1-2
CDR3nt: TGCGCCAGCAGCTCGGGGGGATCCTATGGCTACACCTTC
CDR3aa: CASSSGGSYGYTF

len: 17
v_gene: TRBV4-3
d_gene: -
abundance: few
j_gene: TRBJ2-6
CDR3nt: TGCGCCAGCAGCCAAGTCGGGACTTTCTCTGGGGCCAACGTCCTGACTTTC
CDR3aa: CASSQVGTFSGANVLTF

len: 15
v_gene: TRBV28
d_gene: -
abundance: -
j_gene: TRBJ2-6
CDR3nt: TGTGCCAGTACGACAGCAAGCTCTGGGGCCAACGTCCTGACTTTC
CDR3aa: CASTTASSGANVLTF

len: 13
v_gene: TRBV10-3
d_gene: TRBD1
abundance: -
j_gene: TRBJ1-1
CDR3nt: TGTGCCATGCAAGGGACAGGGGGTACTGAAGCTTTCTTT
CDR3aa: CAMQGTGGTEAFF

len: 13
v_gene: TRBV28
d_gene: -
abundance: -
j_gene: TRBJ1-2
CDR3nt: TGTGCCAGCAGTTTGACGCCACAGGACACCTACACCTTC
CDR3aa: CASSLTPQDTYTF

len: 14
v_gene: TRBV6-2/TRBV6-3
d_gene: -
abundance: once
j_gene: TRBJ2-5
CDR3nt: TGTGCCAGCAGTTACTACACTTCCGGGGGGACCCAGTACTTC
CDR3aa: CASSYYTSGGTQYF

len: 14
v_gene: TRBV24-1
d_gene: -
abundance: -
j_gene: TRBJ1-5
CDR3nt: TGTGCCACCAGTGAAGGGGGATTCAATCAGCCCCAGCATTTT
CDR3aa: CATSEGGFNQPQHF

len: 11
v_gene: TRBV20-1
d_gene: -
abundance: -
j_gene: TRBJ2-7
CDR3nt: TGCAGTGCTAACCGGGTCACCGAGCAGTACTTC
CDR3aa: CSANRVTEQYF

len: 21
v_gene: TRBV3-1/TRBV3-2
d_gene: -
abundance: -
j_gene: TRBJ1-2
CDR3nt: TGTGCCAGCAGCGAAGGGGAGGGGCACGAAATTTCCCTCTCAGCTAACTATGGCTACACCTTC
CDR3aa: CASSEGEGHEISLSANYGYTF

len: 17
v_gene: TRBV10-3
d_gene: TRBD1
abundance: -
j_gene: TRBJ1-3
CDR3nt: TGTGCCATCAGTGAGTCGAATACAGGGGGCCCTGGAAACACCATATATTTT
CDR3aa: CAISESNTGGPGNTIYF

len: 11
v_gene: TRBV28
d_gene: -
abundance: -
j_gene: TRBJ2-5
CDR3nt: TGTGCCACCCGGGGGCAAGAGACCCAGTACTTC
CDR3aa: CATRGQETQYF

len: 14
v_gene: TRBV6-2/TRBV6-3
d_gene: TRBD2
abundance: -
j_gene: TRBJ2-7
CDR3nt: TGTGCCAGCAGTTCTCCGGGACTAGCCGTAGAGCAGTACTTC
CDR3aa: CASSSPGLAVEQYF

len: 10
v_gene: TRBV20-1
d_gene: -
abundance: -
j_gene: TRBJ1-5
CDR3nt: TGCAGTGCTGGAGGCTGGCCCCAGCATTTT
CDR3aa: CSAGGWPQHF

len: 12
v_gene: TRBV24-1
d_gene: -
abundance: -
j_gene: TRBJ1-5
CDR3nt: TGTGCCACCAGTGATGGGAGTCAGCCCCAGCATTTT
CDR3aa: CATSDGSQPQHF

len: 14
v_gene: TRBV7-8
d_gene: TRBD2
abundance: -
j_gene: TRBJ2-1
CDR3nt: TGTGCCAGCAGTCGGACTAGCGGGAACGATGAGCAGTTCTTC
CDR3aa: CASSRTSGNDEQFF

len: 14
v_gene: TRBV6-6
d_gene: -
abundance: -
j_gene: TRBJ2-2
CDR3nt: TGTGCCAGCAGAAAGGGACAGAACACCGGGGAGCTGTTTTTT
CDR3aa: CASRKGQNTGELFF

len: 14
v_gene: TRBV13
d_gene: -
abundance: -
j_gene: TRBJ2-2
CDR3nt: TGTGCCAGCAGCGAGGGACTGCACACCGGGGAGCTGTTTTTT
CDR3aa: CASSEGLHTGELFF

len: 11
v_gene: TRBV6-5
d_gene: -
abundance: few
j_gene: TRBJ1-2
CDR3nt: TGTGCCAGCGGGGACATCTATGGCTACACCTTC
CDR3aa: CASGDIYGYTF

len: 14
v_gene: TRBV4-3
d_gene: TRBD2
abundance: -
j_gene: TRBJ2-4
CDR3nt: TGCGCCAGCAGCCAAGATACTAGCGGGGACATTCAGTACTTC
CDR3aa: CASSQDTSGDIQYF

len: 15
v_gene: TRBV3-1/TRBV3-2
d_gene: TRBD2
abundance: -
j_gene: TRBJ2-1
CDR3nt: TGTGCCAGCAGCCAAGACCGGGACTACTACAATGAGCAGTTCTTC
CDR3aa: CASSQDRDYYNEQFF

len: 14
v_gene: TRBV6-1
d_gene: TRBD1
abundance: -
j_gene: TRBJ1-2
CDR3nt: TGTGCCAGCAGTGAAGGACAGGGAGAGAATGGCTACACCTTC
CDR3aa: CASSEGQGENGYTF

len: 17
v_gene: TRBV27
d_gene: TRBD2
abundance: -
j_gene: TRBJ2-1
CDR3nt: TGTGCCAGCATCCTGACTAGCGGGGGGTTTTTTATGGGTGAGCAGTTCTTC
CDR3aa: CASILTSGGFFMGEQFF

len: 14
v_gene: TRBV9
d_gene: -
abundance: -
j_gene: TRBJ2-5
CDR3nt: TGTGCCAGCAGCGTAACCCAGGCCCAAGAGACCCAGTACTTC
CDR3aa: CASSVTQAQETQYF

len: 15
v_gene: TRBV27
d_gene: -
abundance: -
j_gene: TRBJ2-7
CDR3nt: TGTGCCAGCAGTTCACGGATCAGGGGCGTCGACGAGCAGTACTTC
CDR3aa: CASSSRIRGVDEQYF

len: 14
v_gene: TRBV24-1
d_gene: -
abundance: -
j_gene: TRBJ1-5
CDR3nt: TGTGCCACCAGTGGGGGGCATAGCAATCAGCCCCAGCATTTT
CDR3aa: CATSGGHSNQPQHF

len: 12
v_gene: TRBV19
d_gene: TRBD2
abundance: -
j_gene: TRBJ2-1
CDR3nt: TGTGCCAGCGCTAGCGGGTCCCAAGTGCGGGTCTTC
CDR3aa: CASASGSQVRVF

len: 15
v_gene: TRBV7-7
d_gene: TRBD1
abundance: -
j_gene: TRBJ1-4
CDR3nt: TGTGCCAGCAGCTCTGGGACAGGGGTGAATGAAAAACTGTTTTTT
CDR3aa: CASSSGTGVNEKLFF

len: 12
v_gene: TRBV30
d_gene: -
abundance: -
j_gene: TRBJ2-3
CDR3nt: TGTGCGAGAAATTTAGGCACAGATACGCAGTATTTT
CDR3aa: CARNLGTDTQYF

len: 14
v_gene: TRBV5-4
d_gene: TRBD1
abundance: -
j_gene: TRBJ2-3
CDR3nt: TGTGCCAGCAGCTCACCCAGGGGGACAGATACGCAGTATTTT
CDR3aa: CASSSPRGTDTQYF

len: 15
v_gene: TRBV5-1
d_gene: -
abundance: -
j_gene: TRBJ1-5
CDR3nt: TGCGCCAGCAGCTTGGAGGACAGTAGCAATCAGCCCCAGCATTTT
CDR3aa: CASSLEDSSNQPQHF

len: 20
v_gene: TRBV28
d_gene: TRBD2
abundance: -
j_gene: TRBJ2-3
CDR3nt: TGTGCCAGCAGTTTAGACCCCGGCCAAGCGGGGGGAACTAGCACAGATACGCAGTATTTT
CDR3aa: CASSLDPGQAGGTSTDTQYF

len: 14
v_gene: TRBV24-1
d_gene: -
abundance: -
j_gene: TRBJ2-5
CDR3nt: TGTGCCACCAGTGGGGGAGCGGTTCCAGAGACCCAGTACTTC
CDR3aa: CATSGGAVPETQYF

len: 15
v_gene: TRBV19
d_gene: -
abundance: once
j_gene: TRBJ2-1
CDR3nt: TGTGCCAGTAGTATCCAAGCGGGCCACTACAATGAGCAGTTCTTC
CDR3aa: CASSIQAGHYNEQFF

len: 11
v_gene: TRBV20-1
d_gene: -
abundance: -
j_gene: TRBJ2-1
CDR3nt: TGCAGTGCGACGACCTTCAATGAGCAGTTCTTC
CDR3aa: CSATTFNEQFF

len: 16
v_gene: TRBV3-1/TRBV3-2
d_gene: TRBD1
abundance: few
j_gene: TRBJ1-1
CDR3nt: TGTGCCAGCAGCCAAGATTCTGGGACAGTGAACACTGAAGCTTTCTTT
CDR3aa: CASSQDSGTVNTEAFF

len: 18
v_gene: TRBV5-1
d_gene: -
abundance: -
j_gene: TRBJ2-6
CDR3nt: TGCGCCAGCAGCTCCACGACGGATCCTAGCTCTGGGGCCAACGTCCTGACTTTC
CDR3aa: CASSSTTDPSSGANVLTF

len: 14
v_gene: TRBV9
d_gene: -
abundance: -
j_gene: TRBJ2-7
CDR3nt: TGTGCCAGCAGCGTAGGCGGCAGCTCCTACGAGCAGTACTTC
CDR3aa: CASSVGGSSYEQYF

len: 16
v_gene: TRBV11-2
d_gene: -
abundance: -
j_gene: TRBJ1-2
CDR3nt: TGTGCCAGCAGCTTGTATGGGACGGCGAAGGGAGATGGCTACACCTTC
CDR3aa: CASSLYGTAKGDGYTF

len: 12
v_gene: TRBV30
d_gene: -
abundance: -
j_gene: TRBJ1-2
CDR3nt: TGTGCCTGGAGTCAGGGAGGCTATGGCTACACCTTC
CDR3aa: CAWSQGGYGYTF

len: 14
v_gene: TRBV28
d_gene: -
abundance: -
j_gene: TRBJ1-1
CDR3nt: TGTGCCAGCAGTTCTCCAGGGGATAACACTGAAGCTTTCTTT
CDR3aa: CASSSPGDNTEAFF

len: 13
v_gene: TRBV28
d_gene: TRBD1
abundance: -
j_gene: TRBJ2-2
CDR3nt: TGTGCCACTAACAGGGGGCGGGACGGGGAGCTGTTTTTT
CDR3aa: CATNRGRDGELFF

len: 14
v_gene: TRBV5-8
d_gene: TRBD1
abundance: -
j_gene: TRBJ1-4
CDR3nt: TGTGCCAGCAGCATCGATGGGACAGAAGAAAAACTGTTTTTT
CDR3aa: CASSIDGTEEKLFF

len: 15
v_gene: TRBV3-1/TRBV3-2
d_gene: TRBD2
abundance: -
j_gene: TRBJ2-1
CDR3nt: TGTGCCAGCAGCCAAAATTGGGTCGGGAGGATTGAGCAGTTCTTC
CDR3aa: CASSQNWVGRIEQFF

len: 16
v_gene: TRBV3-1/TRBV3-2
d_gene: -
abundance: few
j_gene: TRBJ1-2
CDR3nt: TGTGCCAGCAGCCAAGATAACCCGGGAGGGTCCTATGGCTACACCTTC
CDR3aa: CASSQDNPGGSYGYTF

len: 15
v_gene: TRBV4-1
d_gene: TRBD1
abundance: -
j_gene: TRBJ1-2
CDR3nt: TGCGCCAGCAGCCAAGATCAGCTGACAGGGTATGGCTACACCTTC
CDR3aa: CASSQDQLTGYGYTF

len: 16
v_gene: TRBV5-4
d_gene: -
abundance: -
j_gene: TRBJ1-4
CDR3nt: TGTGCCAGCAGCTTGGACGGACAGAGCTCCTTAGAAAAACTGTTTTTT
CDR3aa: CASSLDGQSSLEKLFF

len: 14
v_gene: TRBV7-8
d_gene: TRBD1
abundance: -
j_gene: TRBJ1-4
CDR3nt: TGTGCCAGCAGCTTAGGGACAGGGAGAGAAAAACTGTTTTTT
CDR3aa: CASSLGTGREKLFF

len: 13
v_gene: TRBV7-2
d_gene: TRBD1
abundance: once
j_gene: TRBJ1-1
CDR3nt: TGTGCCATACAGACAGGGAGGAACACTGAAGCTTTCTTT
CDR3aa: CAIQTGRNTEAFF

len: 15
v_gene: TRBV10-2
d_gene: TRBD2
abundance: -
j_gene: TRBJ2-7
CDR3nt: TGCGCCAGCAGTGGATCCGGGACTATGGTCAACGAGCAGTACTTC
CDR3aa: CASSGSGTMVNEQYF

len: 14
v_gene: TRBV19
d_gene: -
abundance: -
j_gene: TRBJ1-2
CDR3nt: TGTGCCAGTGAGGACACCGACATATACTATGGCTACACCTTC
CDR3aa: CASEDTDIYYGYTF

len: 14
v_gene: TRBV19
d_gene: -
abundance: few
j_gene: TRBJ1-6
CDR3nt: TGTGCCAGTAGTACGGGGGCAGGGCATTCACCCCTCCACTTT
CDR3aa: CASSTGAGHSPLHF

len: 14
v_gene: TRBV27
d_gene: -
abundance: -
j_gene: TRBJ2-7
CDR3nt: TGTGCCAGCAGTCCAAACCTAAACAGGAACGAGCAGTACTTC
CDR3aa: CASSPNLNRNEQYF

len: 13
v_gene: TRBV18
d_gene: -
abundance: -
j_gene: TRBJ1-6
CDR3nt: TGTGCCAGCTCTACAGAGACACAATCACCCCTCCACTTT
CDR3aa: CASSTETQSPLHF